The present T cell receptor beta chain was sequenced within a study of shared clonotypes between healthy human individuals. About the research overall: Donors consisted of a couple of women and a few men between 18 and 49. Three plates each covered CD4 naive and memory; CD8 naive two, CD8 memory one.

TCRdb's table, derived via immunoSEQ multiplex PCR, lists solely in-frame clones and lacks some. This table holds some 2,100,000 clones, about 93% found once. CD45RO-negative, CCR7-selected cells formed the naive CD8 fraction, which excluded terminally differentiated effector memory CD45RA+ cells. Germline loops: CDR1 MNHEY, CDR2 SMNVEV (reference sequence). Trimming removed 4 bases from V and 2 bases from J; junction bases left unmatched: 8. The CDR3 consists of 17 residues. What was sequenced was naive CD8+ T cells from PBMCs. V usage is TRBV27 and J usage is TRBJ1-5; 10 bases match TRBD1. The sequence was obtained from a man between 18 and 29 years old in good health. Some clones in this sample may be carry-over from other donors' samples. CDR3 nucleotides: TGTGCCAGCAGTTCCGGGACAGGGGCTGGGGGCAATCAGCCCCAGCATTTT. It yields the protein CASSSGTGAGGNQPQHF.